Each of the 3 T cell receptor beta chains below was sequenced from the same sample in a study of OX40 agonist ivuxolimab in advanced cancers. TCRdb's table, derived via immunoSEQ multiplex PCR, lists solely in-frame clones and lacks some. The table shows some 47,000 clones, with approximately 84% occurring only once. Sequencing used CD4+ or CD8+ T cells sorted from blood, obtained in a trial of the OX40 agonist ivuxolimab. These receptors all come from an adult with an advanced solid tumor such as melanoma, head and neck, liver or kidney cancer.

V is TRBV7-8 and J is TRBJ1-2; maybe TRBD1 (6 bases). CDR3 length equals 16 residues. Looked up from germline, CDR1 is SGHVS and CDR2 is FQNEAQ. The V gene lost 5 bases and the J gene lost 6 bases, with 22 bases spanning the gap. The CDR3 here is CASSPRLGTHRNGYTF. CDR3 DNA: TGTGCCAGCAGCCCCCGTTTGGGGACACACCGTAATGGCTACACCTTC.

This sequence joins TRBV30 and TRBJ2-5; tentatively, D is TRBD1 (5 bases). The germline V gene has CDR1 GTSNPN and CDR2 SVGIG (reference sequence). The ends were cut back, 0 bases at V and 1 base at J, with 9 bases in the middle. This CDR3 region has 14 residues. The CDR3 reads CAWSVQQAQETQYF. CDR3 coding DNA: TGTGCCTGGAGTGTACAACAGGCCCAAGAGACCCAGTACTTC.

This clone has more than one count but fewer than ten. This CDR3 is CASSSAGYEQYF. In nucleotides, the CDR3 is TGTGCCAGCAGCTCCGCGGGTTACGAGCAGTACTTC. The genes are TRBV7-9 and TRBJ2-7, with D possibly being TRBD2 (5 bases). V lost 4 bases and J 4 bases, leaving 8 bases between the germline ends. CDR1 and CDR2 (germline): SEHNR, FQNEAQ (reference sequence). This CDR3 is 12 amino acids long.